Following are 31 T cell receptor beta chains from one sample sequenced in a study of blood T cell repertoires in COVID-19. TCRdb's copy holds only in-frame clones and misses some; the assay was immunoSEQ multiplex PCR. The sample comprises approximately 76,000 clones, around 83% of which are singletons, and 35% rests with the top ten. Source material: peripheral blood. All receptors come from a woman aged 80 or over with active or convalescent COVID-19.

This clone has only one observation. The V gene is TRBV5-1, the J gene TRBJ1-1, with D perhaps TRBD1 (6 bases). The germline V and J ends were trimmed by 1 base and 0 bases, with 13 bases remaining between them. The germline gives CDR1 SGHRS, CDR2 YFSETQ. The CDR3 spans 16 residues. The CDR3 loop is CASSLPGELMNTEAFF. CDR3 sequence (DNA): TGCGCCAGCAGCTTGCCAGGGGAACTAATGAACACTGAAGCTTTCTTT.

V and J are TRBV3-1 (or the pseudogene TRBV3-2) and TRBJ1-1; the D gene is possibly TRBD1 (5 bases). Between the trimmed V and J ends, which lost 4 bases and 7 bases, there was a span of 7 bases. From germline, CDR1 is LGHDT and CDR2 YNNKEL (reference sequence). The CDR3 length is 11 residues. Here the CDR3 reads CASSRGGEAFF. The CDR3, as DNA: TGTGCCAGCAGCCGGGGGGGTGAAGCTTTCTTT.

The rearrangement joins TRBV5-1 to TRBJ2-5; TRBD2 agrees at 7 bases. The V gene's germline CDR1 is SGHRS and CDR2 YFSETQ. V gave up 1 base and J gave up 5 bases; unmatched junction bases: 11. The CDR3 covers 16 residues. The CDR3 loop reads CASSLFGRAGGETQYF. DNA for the CDR3: TGCGCCAGCAGCTTGTTTGGTAGGGCCGGGGGGGAGACCCAGTACTTC.

The chain combines TRBV30 with TRBJ1-6; D is ambiguous. From germline, CDR1 is GTSNPN and CDR2 SVGIG (reference sequence). The CDR3 loop spans 14 amino acids. The V gene lost 3 bases and the J gene lost 4 bases, with 10 bases spanning the gap. The CDR3 DNA sequence: TGTGCCTGGAGGCGATTAAATTATAATTCACCCCTCCACTTT. This sequence encodes CAWRRLNYNSPLHF. Variable domain in full (rest from reference TRBV30 and TRBJ1-6): SQTIHQWPATLVQPVGSPLSLECTVEGTSNPNLYWYRQAAGRGLQLLFYSVGIGQISSEVPQNLSASRPQDRQFILSSKKLLLSDSGFYLCAWRRLNYNSPLHFGNGTRLTVT.

The V call is TRBV7-2, the J call TRBJ2-5, with D perhaps TRBD1 (5 bases). The germline CDR1 and CDR2 sequences are SGHTA and FQGNSA. The CDR3 sequence is 11 residues long. V was trimmed by 5 bases and J by 7 bases, leaving 8 bases between them. DNA of the CDR3: TGTGCCAGCAGCACAAGGGGGACCCAGTACTTC. Translating gives CASSTRGTQYF.

The chain is built from TRBV19 and TRBJ1-5, with 7 bases lining up with TRBD1. The germline V gene has CDR1 LNHDA and CDR2 SQIVND (reference sequence). The V segment lost 7 bases and the J segment 5 bases; nucleotides outside the gene matches: 11. The CDR3 sequence is 15 residues long. DNA for the CDR3: TGTGCCAGTACCCCCCCTCGGGACAGAGATCAGCCCCAGCATTTT. It encodes CASTPPRDRDQPQHF.

This chain connects TRBV3-1 (or the pseudogene TRBV3-2) to TRBJ1-2; 12 nucleotides match TRBD1. J was trimmed by 5 bases and V by 1 base; bases with no gene match: 5. CDR3 length: 16 amino acids. Germline V gives CDR1 LGHDT, CDR2 YNNKEL (reference sequence). The CDR3 DNA reads TGTGCCAGCAGCCAAGGAGGGACAGGGGGCCTTTATGGCTACACCTTC. Its translation: CASSQGGTGGLYGYTF.

The rearrangement joins TRBV27 to TRBJ1-5, with D maybe TRBD1 (6 bases). V lost 4 bases and J lost 4, with 11 bases in between. The CDR3 runs to 14 residues. The germline V gene has CDR1 MNHEY and CDR2 SMNVEV (reference sequence). The CDR3 region is CASSYRAWNQPQHF. CDR3 coding DNA: TGTGCCAGCAGTTACAGGGCTTGGAATCAGCCCCAGCATTTT.

This clone occurred a few times. The chain is built from TRBV9 and TRBJ2-3, with D tentatively TRBD2 (5 bases). V lost 3 bases and J lost 6, with 8 bases in between. The CDR3 has 12 amino acids. Germline V lookup: CDR1 SGDLS, CDR2 YYNGEE. CDR3 sequence reads: CASSETGDTQYF. The DNA for the CDR3 is TGTGCCAGCAGCGAGACGGGGGATACGCAGTATTTT. The variable domain in full, with the rest retrieved from reference TRBV9 and TRBJ2-3, is DSGVTQTPKHLITATGQRVTLRCSPRSGDLSVYWYQQSLDQGLQFLIQYYNGEERAKGNILERFSAQQFPDLHSELNLSSLELGDSALYFCASSETGDTQYFGPGTRLTVL.

The chain joins TRBV4-3 to TRBJ2-3, with TRBD1 matching over 10 bases. The germline CDR1 and CDR2 sequences are LGHNA and YSLEER. V lost 4 bases, J lost 3 bases, and 4 bases stayed unmatched. The CDR3 has 15 amino acids. The CDR3 DNA is TGCGCCAGCAGCCTCGGGACAGGGGCAACAGATACGCAGTATTTT. It encodes CASSLGTGATDTQYF.

This chain links TRBV2 with TRBJ2-7, with TRBD1 matching over 8 bases. The CDR3 runs to 15 residues. CDR1 and CDR2 from the germline V gene are SNHLY and FYNNEI. The V segment lost 2 bases and the J segment 2 bases; nucleotides outside the gene matches: 5. CDR3 region: CASSENPGGPYEQYF. DNA of the CDR3: TGTGCCAGCAGTGAAAATCCAGGGGGCCCCTACGAGCAGTACTTC.

A single count supports this clone. At one of its ends the junction is not consistent with the germline gene, which may arise from a read error. J is TRBJ1-4 and V is TRBV19; D not certain. CDR1 is LNHDA and CDR2 is SQIVND in the germline V gene (reference sequence). The CDR3 sequence is 14 residues long. The CDR3: CASSRAGTNEKLFF. The CDR3, as DNA: TGTGCCAGCAGTAGGGCGGGGACTAATGAAAAACTGTTTTTT.

J is TRBJ2-3 and V is TRBV5-6; a possible D gene is TRBD2 (7 bases). CDR3 length equals 18 residues. Germline CDR1 is SGHDT and CDR2 is YYEEEE. V was cut by 0 bases and J by 0 bases, with 17 bases left in between. The CDR3 coding sequence is TGTGCCAGCAGCTTGGAGGTTGGTGGGGGGGCTAGCACAGATACGCAGTATTTT. Translating gives CASSLEVGGGASTDTQYF.

The genes are TRBV10-3 and TRBJ2-5; no firm D call. CDR1 is ENHRY and CDR2 is SYGVKD in the germline V gene. Trimming cost V 0 bases and J 1 base, with 9 bases left between them. The CDR3 runs 15 residues. CDR3 loop: CAISESTGFQETQYF. CDR3 in DNA: TGTGCCATCAGTGAGTCGACTGGGTTCCAAGAGACCCAGTACTTC.

The gene calls are TRBV4-3 and TRBJ2-7; 8 nucleotides line up with TRBD2. The CDR3 has 18 residues. J was trimmed by 0 bases and V by 2 bases; bases with no gene match: 12. Germline assignment: CDR1 LGHNA and CDR2 YSLEER. CDR3 loop: CASSQRSSGGASSYEQYF. The CDR3 DNA reads TGCGCCAGCAGCCAAAGGTCCAGCGGGGGTGCTTCCTCCTACGAGCAGTACTTC.

The CDR3 sequence is CASRGGAGDLYEQYF. The CDR3, as DNA: TGCGCCAGCAGGGGAGGCGCGGGGGACCTCTACGAGCAGTACTTC. This rearrangement joins TRBV5-1 to TRBJ2-7; 7 bases are shared with TRBD2. Trimming removed 5 bases from V and 3 bases from J; junction bases left unmatched: 11. The CDR3 loop spans 15 amino acids. Germline CDR1 SGHRS, CDR2 YFSETQ. Full variable domain (rest looked up from reference TRBV5-1 and TRBJ2-7): KAGVTQTPRYLIKTRGQQVTLSCSPISGHRSVSWYQQTPGQGLQFLFEYFSETQRNKGNFPGRFSGRQFSNSRSEMNVSTLELGDSALYLCASRGGAGDLYEQYFGPGTRLTVT.

The chain uses TRBV2 and TRBJ1-4; D may be TRBD1 (6 bases). Germline-derived CDR1 and CDR2 are SNHLY and FYNNEI. CDR3 size: 14 residues. V was cut by 8 bases and J by 4 bases, with 14 bases left in between. CDR3 amino acids: CASSLGALNEKLFF. The CDR3 DNA is TGTGCCAGCTCCCTGGGGGCCCTTAATGAAAAACTGTTTTTT. The complete variable domain, with remaining parts taken from reference TRBV2 and TRBJ1-4, reads EPEVTQTPSHQVTQMGQEVILRCVPISNHLYFYWYRQILGQKVEFLVSFYNNEISEKSEIFDDQFSVERPDGSNFTLKIRSTKLEDSAMYFCASSLGALNEKLFFGSGTQLSVL.

The chain links TRBV19 to TRBJ2-2, with 9 bases lining up with TRBD2. V lost 3 bases and J lost 7; bases outside the gene matches: 6. The CDR3 contains 15 residues. Germline CDR1 is LNHDA and CDR2 is SQIVND (reference sequence). In DNA, the CDR3 is TGTGCCAGTAGTATCGCGGGGGGGCTCGGCGGGGAGCTGTTTTTT. Encoded protein: CASSIAGGLGGELFF.

The chain has TRBV4-3 and TRBJ1-4; no reliable D call. V was cut by 1 base and J by 4 bases, with 10 bases left in between. There are 15 residues in the CDR3. Germline CDR1 LGHNA, CDR2 YSLEER. Written as DNA, the CDR3 is TGCGCCAGCAGCCAAGTGCTGCTCGGTAATGAAAAACTGTTTTTT. Its protein product is CASSQVLLGNEKLFF.

This clone was observed once. The gene calls are TRBV5-4 and TRBJ1-1; D might be TRBD1 (5 bases). The V gene's germline CDR1 is SGHNT and CDR2 YYREEE (reference sequence). V lost 0 bases to trimming and J lost 8 bases, with 14 bases between them. This CDR3 comprises 14 residues. This chain's CDR3 is CASSLGQSYREAFF. The CDR3 DNA reads TGTGCCAGCAGCTTGGGACAGAGCTACAGAGAAGCTTTCTTT.

This rearrangement joins TRBV10-2 to TRBJ2-2; D gene ambiguous. Germline V gene data show CDR1 as WSHSY and CDR2 as SAAADI. This CDR3 spans 17 amino acids. Trimming took off 6 bases at V and 2 bases at J, with 19 bases between the two ends. In DNA form, the CDR3 reads TGCGCCAGCAGGAAGGCTACTACCCGCTCCAACACCGGGGAGCTGTTTTTT. Translated: CASRKATTRSNTGELFF.

The V gene is TRBV2, the J gene TRBJ1-4, with 7 nucleotides matching TRBD1. CDR1 is SNHLY, CDR2 FYNNEI, per germline. The CDR3 spans 15 residues. The trim removed 6 bases at V and 0 bases at J, leaving 4 bases unmatched. The CDR3 region has the DNA TGTGCCAGCAGGAGGGACAGTGCAACTAATGAAAAACTGTTTTTT. It encodes CASRRDSATNEKLFF.

The rearrangement links TRBV6-5 to TRBJ1-4; TRBD1 might be the D (5 bases). V was trimmed by 6 bases and J by 8 bases, leaving 13 bases between them. CDR1 and CDR2 (germline): MNHEY, SVGAGI. The CDR3 is 13 residues long. The CDR3 DNA sequence: TGTGCCAGCAGGGAGGGGAATTGGGAAAAACTGTTTTTT. Translated: CASREGNWEKLFF.

This chain joins TRBV19 and TRBJ2-7; TRBD1 aligns across 11 bases. J gave up 3 bases and V 5 bases, and 6 bases lay outside the gene matches. The CDR3 is 15 residues long. Per the germline V gene, CDR1 is LNHDA and CDR2 is SQIVND (reference sequence). CDR3 nucleotide sequence: TGTGCCAGTAGTCCAGGACAGGGGGCCTTCTACGAGCAGTACTTC. Translation: CASSPGQGAFYEQYF.

This clone was counted a single time. Here the CDR3 reads CASSFYQDRTSTNEKLFF. Here the CDR3 DNA reads TGCGCCAGCAGCTTTTATCAGGACAGGACCTCAACTAATGAAAAACTGTTTTTT. The V call is TRBV5-1, the J call TRBJ1-4; 7 positions agree with TRBD1. The CDR3 runs to 18 residues. V trimming: 2 bases; J trimming: 0 bases; junction bases outside the gene matches: 10. Per the germline V gene, CDR1 is SGHRS and CDR2 is YFSETQ.

The V and J genes are TRBV7-8 and TRBJ1-4, with 8 positions matching TRBD1. Looked up from germline, CDR1 is SGHVS and CDR2 is FQNEAQ. CDR3 size: 19 residues. The trim removed 0 bases at V and 5 bases at J, leaving 14 bases unmatched. This CDR3 reads CASSLAQGAGLKGNEKLFF. In DNA form, the CDR3 reads TGTGCCAGCAGCTTAGCGCAGGGGGCAGGGCTAAAGGGAAATGAAAAACTGTTTTTT.

This chain links TRBV6-5 with TRBJ1-6; TRBD1 matches 7 bases. Germline CDR1 and CDR2: MNHEY and SVGAGI. J lost 8 bases, V lost 4 bases, and 8 bases had no gene match. The CDR3 contains 15 residues. The CDR3 DNA is TGTGCCAGCAGTTCCCAGACAGGGCTGGATTCACCCCTCCACTTT. It yields the protein CASSSQTGLDSPLHF.

This chain connects TRBV3-1 (or the pseudogene TRBV3-2) to TRBJ2-5, with 7 bases lining up with TRBD1. Per germline, CDR1 LGHDT and CDR2 YNNKEL (reference sequence). The V gene end was trimmed by 3 bases and the J gene end by 5 bases; junction bases not matched to a gene: 6. CDR3 size: 14 residues. Here the CDR3 DNA reads TGTGCCAGCAGCCAGACAGGGCTGGGTGAGACCCAGTACTTC. Its translation: CASSQTGLGETQYF.

The rearrangement links TRBV2 to TRBJ1-2; no clear D gene. Looked up from germline, CDR1 is SNHLY and CDR2 is FYNNEI. The CDR3 length is 13 residues. Trimming cost V 5 bases and J 4 bases, with 11 bases left between them. The CDR3 here is CASSPTSGYGYTF. The CDR3 DNA follows: TGTGCCAGCAGTCCAACTTCGGGCTATGGCTACACCTTC.

The chain couples TRBV13 to TRBJ2-7; D is unresolved. The CDR3 covers 15 residues. Germline CDR1 reads PRHDT; CDR2 reads FYEKMQ (reference sequence). Trimming stripped 5 bases from V and 2 bases from J, with 16 bases between. Written as DNA, the CDR3 is TGTGCCAGCAGCCCAACCCCGACACTCCCCTACGAGCAGTACTTC. Its translation: CASSPTPTLPYEQYF.

This chain links TRBV5-6 with TRBJ1-6, with no clear D. The CDR3 is 16 amino acids. Germline CDR1 and CDR2: SGHDT and YYEEEE. Trimming pared 1 base from V and 7 bases from J, leaving 15 bases between. The CDR3 here is CASSLLPEGGNSPLHF. CDR3 sequence (DNA): TGTGCCAGCAGCTTGTTGCCTGAGGGTGGAAATTCACCCCTCCACTTT.